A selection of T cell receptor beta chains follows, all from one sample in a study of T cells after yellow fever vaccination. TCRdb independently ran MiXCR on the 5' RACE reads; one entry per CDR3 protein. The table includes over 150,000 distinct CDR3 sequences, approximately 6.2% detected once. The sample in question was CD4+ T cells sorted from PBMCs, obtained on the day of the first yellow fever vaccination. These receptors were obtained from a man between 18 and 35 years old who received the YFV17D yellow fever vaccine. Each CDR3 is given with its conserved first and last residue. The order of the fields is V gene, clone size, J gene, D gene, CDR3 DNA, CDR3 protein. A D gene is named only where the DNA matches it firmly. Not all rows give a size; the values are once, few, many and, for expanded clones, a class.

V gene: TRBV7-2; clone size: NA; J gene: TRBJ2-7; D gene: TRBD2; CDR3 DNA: TGTGCCAGCCTCTTCGCGGGGGACTCCTACGAGCAGTACTTC; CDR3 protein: CASLFAGDSYEQYF
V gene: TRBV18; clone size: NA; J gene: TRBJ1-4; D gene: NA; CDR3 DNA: TGTGCCAGCTCACCAAGTTCAGGAAGGGAAAAACTGTTTTTT; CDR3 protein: CASSPSSGREKLFF
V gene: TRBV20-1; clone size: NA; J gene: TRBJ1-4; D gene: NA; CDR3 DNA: TGCAGTGCTAGAGAGGCCGGGGGAACTAATGAAAAACTGTTTTTT; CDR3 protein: CSAREAGGTNEKLFF
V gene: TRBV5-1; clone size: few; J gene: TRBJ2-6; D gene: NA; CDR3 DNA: TGCGCCAGCAGCGACGACGGCTCTGGGGCCAACGTCCTGACTTTC; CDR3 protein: CASSDDGSGANVLTF
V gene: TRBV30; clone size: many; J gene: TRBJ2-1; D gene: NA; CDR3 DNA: TGTGCCTGGAGTGTTAGGATTGAGCAGTTCTTC; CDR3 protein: CAWSVRIEQFF
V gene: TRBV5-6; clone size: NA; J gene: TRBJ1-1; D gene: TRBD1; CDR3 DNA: TGTGCCAGCAGCATACGGGACAGGGGCGGGAAAGCTTTCTTT; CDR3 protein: CASSIRDRGGKAFF
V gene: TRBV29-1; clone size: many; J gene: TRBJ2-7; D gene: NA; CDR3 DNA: TGCAGCGTCCGGCGCCAGGGGGGATCCTCCTACGAGCAGTACTTC; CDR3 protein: CSVRRQGGSSYEQYF
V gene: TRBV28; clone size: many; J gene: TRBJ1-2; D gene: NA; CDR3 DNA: TGTGCCAGCAGTTCAGGGGATTATGGCTACACCTTC; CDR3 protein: CASSSGDYGYTF
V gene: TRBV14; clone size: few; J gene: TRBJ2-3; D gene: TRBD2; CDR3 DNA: TGTGCCAGCAGCCAACCCGGACTAGCGGCAGATACGCAGTATTTT; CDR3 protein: CASSQPGLAADTQYF
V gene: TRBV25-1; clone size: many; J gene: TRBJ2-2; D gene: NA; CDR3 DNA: TGTGCCACCCGGACCAGAAGGTCCGGGGAGCTGTTTTTT; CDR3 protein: CATRTRRSGELFF
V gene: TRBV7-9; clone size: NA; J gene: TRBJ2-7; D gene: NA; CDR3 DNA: TGTGCCAGCAGCTTAGGAACCCCGGCGGCCGGGTATATCTACGAGCAGTACTTC; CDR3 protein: CASSLGTPAAGYIYEQYF
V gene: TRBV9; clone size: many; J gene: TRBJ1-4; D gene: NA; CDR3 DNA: TGTGCCAGCAGCGTAGCAGAGGGTTCCCTGTTTTTT; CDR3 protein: CASSVAEGSLFF
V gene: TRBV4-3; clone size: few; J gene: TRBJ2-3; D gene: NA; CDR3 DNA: TGCGCCAGCAGCCAAGTCTCTGGGGAGGGCACAGATACGCAGTATTTT; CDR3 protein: CASSQVSGEGTDTQYF
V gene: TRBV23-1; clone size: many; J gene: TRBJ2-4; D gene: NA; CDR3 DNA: TGCGCCAGCAGTATTCCCGTGTGGCCCTTGCCCAAGGACATTCAGTACTTC; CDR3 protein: CASSIPVWPLPKDIQYF
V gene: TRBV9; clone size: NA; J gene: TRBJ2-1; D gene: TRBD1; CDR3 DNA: TGTGCCAGCAGCGCACAGGGGGTTCGGTCCTACAATGAGCAGTTCTTC; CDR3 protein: CASSAQGVRSYNEQFF
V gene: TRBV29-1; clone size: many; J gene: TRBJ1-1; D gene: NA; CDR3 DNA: TGCAGCGTTCGGATTAACACTGAAGCTTTCTTT; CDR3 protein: CSVRINTEAFF
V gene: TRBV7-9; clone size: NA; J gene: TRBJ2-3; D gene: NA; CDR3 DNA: TGTGCCAGCAGCTTTGATGTTGCACCAGATACGCAGTATTTT; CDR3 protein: CASSFDVAPDTQYF
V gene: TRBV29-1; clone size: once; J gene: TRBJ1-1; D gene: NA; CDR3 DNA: TGCAGCGTTGTGGTACAGGGTTTCACTGAAGCTTTCTTT; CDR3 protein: CSVVVQGFTEAFF
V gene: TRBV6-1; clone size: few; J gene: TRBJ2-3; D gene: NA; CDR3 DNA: TGTGCCACCAGGGGTTCAGTAAGCACAGATACGCAGTATTTT; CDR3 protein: CATRGSVSTDTQYF
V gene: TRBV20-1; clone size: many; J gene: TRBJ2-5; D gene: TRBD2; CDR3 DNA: TGCAGTGCTATAACGGGCGGCGGGGGGGCCCCAGAGACCCAGTACTTC; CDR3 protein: CSAITGGGGAPETQYF
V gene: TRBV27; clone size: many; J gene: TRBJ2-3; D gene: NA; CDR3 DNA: TGTGCCAGCAGAGATCTGGCAGATACGCAGTATTTT; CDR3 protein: CASRDLADTQYF
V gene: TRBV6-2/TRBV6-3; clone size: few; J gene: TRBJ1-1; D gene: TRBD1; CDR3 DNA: TGTGCCAGCAGTCAGGGACAGGGAACTGAAGCTTTCTTT; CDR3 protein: CASSQGQGTEAFF
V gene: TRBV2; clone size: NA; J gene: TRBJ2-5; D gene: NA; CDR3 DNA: TGTGCCAGCTCACCGCAAGTGGGCGGGACCCAGTACTTC; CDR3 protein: CASSPQVGGTQYF
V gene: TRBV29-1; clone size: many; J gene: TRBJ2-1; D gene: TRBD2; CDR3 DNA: TGCAGCGTCGTCCGGTGGCCGCGGGGGGAGGACAATGAGCAGTTCTTC; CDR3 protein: CSVVRWPRGEDNEQFF
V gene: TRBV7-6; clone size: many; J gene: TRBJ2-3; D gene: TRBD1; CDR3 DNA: TGTGCCAGCAGCTTAGCGGGGACAGGGGCCACAGATACGCAGTATTTT; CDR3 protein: CASSLAGTGATDTQYF
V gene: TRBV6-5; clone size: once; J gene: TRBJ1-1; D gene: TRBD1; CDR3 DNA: TGTGCCAGCAGTCCCTCGACAGGGGTGGCTTTCTTT; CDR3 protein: CASSPSTGVAFF
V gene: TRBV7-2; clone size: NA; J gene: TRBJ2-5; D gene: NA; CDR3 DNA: TGTGCCAGCAGCCCGGCGGGGACCCGGGCCCAGTACTTC; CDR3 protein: CASSPAGTRAQYF
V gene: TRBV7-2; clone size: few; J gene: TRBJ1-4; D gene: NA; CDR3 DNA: TGTGCCAGCAGTCCAGGAACAACCCGGGACGGGGAAAAACTGTTTTTT; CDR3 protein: CASSPGTTRDGEKLFF
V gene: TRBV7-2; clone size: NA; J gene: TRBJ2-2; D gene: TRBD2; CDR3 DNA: TGTGCCAGCAGCGGACCTAGCGGGGGGACCGGGGAGCTGTTTTTT; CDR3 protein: CASSGPSGGTGELFF
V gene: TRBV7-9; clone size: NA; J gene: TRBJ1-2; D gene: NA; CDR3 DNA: TGTGCCAGCAGCTTCGGGGAGGGACGAAGTGATGGCTACACCTTC; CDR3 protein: CASSFGEGRSDGYTF
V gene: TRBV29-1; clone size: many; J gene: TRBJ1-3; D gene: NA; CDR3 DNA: TGCAGCGTTGTCGACAACTCTGGAAACACCATATATTTT; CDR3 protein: CSVVDNSGNTIYF
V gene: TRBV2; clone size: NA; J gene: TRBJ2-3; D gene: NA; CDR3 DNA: TGTGCCAGCGTCCTGGGGAAGGCGCAGTATTTT; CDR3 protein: CASVLGKAQYF
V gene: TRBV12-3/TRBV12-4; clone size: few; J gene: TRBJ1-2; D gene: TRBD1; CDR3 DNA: TGTGCCACCGGGAACAGGGGGCCCTCCGTACATGGCTACACCTTC; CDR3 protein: CATGNRGPSVHGYTF
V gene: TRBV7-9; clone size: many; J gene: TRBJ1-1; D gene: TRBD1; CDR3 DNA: TGTGCCAGCAGCTTGGGACAGATAGAAGCTTTCTTT; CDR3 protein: CASSLGQIEAFF
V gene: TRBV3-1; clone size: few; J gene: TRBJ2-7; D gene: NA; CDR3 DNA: TGTGCCAGCAGTTTTTCATGGGACGGAACCTACGAGCAGTACTTC; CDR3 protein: CASSFSWDGTYEQYF
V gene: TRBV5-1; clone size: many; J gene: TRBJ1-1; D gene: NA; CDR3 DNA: TGCGCCAGCAGCTTACAAGAAGGGGGCACTGAAGCTTTCTTT; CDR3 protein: CASSLQEGGTEAFF
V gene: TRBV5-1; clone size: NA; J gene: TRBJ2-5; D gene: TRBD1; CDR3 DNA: TGCGCCAGCAGCTTGCTCGGGACAGGGGAAGAGACCCAGTACTTC; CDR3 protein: CASSLLGTGEETQYF
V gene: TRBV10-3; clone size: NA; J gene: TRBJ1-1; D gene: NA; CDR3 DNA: TGTGCCATCAGCACCCGGATTGAAACTGAAGCTTTCTTT; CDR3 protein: CAISTRIETEAFF
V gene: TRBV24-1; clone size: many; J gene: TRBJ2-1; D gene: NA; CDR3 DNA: TGTGCCACCAGTGATCGGGGAAGTGCCTACAATGAGCAGTTCTTC; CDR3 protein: CATSDRGSAYNEQFF
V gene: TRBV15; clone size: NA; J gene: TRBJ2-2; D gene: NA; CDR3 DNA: TGTGCCACCAGCCCGCGAAACACCGGGGAGCTGTTTTTT; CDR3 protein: CATSPRNTGELFF
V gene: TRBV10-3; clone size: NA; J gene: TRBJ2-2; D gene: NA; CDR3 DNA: TGTGCCATCTTGGCACAGGGGGGGGGCAGGATCAACACCGGGGAGCTGTTTTTT; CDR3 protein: CAILAQGGGRINTGELFF
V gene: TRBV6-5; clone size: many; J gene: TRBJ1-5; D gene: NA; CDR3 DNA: TGTGCCAGCAGCCTTGAGGGGCATAGCAATCAGCCCCAGCATTTT; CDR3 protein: CASSLEGHSNQPQHF
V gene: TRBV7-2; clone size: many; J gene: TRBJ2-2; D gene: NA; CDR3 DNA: TGTGCCAGCACCCTGGTTCCAGGGTACACCGGGGAGCTGTTTTTT; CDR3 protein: CASTLVPGYTGELFF
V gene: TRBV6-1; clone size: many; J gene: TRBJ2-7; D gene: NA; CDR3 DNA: TGTGCCAGCCCCTTCAAACCGGGACATTTGGCCTACGAGCAGTACTTC; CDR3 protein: CASPFKPGHLAYEQYF
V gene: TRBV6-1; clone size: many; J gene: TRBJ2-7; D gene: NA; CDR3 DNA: TGTGCCAGCAGACAGTACACCTCAGGTCACTACGAGCAGTACTTC; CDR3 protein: CASRQYTSGHYEQYF
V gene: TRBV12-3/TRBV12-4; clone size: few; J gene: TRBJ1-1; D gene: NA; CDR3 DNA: TGTGCCAGCAGTTGGTTGGGGGGGGTCCCCACTGAAGCTTTCTTT; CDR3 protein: CASSWLGGVPTEAFF
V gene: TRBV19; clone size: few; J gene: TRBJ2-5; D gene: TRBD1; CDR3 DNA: TGTGCCAGTAGTACTCGGACAGGGGATGAGACCCAGTACTTC; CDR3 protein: CASSTRTGDETQYF
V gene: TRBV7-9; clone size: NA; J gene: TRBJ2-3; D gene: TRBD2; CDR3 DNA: TGTGCCAGCAGCTTAGGGGAGGCGGGAGCCGATACGCAGTATTTT; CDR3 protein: CASSLGEAGADTQYF
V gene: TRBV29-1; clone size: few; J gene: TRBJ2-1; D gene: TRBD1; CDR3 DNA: TGCAGCGGGCCGGGACAGGGGGGCAATGAGCAGTTCTTC; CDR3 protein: CSGPGQGGNEQFF
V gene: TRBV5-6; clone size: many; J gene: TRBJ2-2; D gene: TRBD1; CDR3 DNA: TGTGCCAGCAGCCTGACAGGGTCTGGAGGGGAGCTGTTTTTT; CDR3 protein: CASSLTGSGGELFF
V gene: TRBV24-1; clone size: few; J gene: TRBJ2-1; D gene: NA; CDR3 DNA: TGTGCCTCATCGGACTCTTCTGTTTACAATGAGCAGTTCTTC; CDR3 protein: CASSDSSVYNEQFF
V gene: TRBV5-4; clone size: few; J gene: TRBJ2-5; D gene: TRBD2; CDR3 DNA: TGTGCCAGCAGCTTTAGCGGGGGGATGTTTGAGACCCAGTACTTC; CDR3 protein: CASSFSGGMFETQYF
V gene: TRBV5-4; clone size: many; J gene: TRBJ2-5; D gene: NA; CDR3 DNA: TGTGCCAGCAGCTCGGAGGCCTCACGTGCGCGGGAGACCCAGTACTTC; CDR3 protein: CASSSEASRARETQYF
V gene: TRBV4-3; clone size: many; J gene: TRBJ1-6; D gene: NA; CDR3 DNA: TGCGCCAGCAGCCAAGCCCTAAGCTCCTATAATTCACCCCTCCACTTT; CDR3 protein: CASSQALSSYNSPLHF
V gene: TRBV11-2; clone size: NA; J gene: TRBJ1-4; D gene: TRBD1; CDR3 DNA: TGTGCCAGCAGCTTAGTTACAGGGGAGGAAAAACTGTTTTTT; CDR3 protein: CASSLVTGEEKLFF